This TCR beta chain was sequenced during a study of T cell responses to AZD1222 COVID-19 vaccine. Study-wide findings and caveats: Baseline serology detected seropositivity in only a handful of AZD1222 recipients. Once two AZD1222 doses were given, Spike-specific TCR breadth and depth went up. Donors skewed white British and female; clonal diversity was possibly underestimated.

Data came from immunoSEQ multiplex PCR; TCRdb stores just in-frame clones and leaves some out. The sample shows about 110,000 clones, approximately 92% of them seen only once. The CDR3 has 19 amino acids. Germline V gene data show CDR1 as MGHRA and CDR2 as YSYEKL. With 2 bases removed from V and 5 bases from J, the gap between germline ends came to 25 bases. As regards this clone: Its antigen is unidentified.

This TCR was recovered from an adult who received the AZD1222 COVID-19 vaccine. Sequencing was performed on peripheral blood, taken 28 days after the second AZD1222 dose. V is TRBV4-1 and J is TRBJ2-1, with D possibly TRBD1 on 6 matching bases. CDR3 coding DNA: TGCGCCAGCAGCCAACCGACGCTTCGGGTGAGGAACAGGGACAATGAGCAGTTCTTC. It is translated as CASSQPTLRVRNRDNEQFF.